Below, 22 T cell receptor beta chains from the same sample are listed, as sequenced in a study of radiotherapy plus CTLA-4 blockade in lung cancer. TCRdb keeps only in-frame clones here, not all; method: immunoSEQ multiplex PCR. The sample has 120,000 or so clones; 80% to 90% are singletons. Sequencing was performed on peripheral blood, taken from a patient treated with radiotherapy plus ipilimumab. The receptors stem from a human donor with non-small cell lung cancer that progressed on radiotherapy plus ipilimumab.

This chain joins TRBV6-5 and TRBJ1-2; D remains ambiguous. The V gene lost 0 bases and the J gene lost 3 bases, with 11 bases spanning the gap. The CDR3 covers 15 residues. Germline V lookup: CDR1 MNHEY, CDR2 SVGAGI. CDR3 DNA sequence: TGTGCCAGCAGTTACTCGTCGGTGTTCGACTATGGCTACACCTTC. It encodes CASSYSSVFDYGYTF.

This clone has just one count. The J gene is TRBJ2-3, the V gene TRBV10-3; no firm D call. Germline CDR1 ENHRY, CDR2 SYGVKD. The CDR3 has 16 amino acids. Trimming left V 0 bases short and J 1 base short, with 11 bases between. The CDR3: CAISESIGVRTDTQYF. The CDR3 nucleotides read TGTGCCATCAGTGAGTCGATCGGTGTACGCACAGATACGCAGTATTTT.

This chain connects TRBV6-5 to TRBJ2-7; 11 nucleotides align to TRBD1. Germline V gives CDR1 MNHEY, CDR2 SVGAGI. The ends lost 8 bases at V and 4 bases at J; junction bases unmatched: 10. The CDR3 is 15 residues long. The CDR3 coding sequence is TGTGCCAGCGATCGGACAGGGGGCGCGGGTTACGAGCAGTACTTC. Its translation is CASDRTGGAGYEQYF.

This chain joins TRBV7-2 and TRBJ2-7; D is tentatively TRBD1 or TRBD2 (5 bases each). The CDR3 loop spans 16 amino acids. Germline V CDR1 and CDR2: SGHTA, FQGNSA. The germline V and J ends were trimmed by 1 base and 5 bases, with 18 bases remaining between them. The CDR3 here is CASSLVSTGPLDEQYF. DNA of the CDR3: TGTGCCAGCAGCTTAGTAAGCACGGGACCCCTCGACGAGCAGTACTTC.

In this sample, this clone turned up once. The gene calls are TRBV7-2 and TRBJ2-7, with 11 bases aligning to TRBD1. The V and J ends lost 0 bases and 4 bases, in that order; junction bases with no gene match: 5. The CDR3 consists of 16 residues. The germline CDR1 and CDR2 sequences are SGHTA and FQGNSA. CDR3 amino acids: CASSLAPGTGGYEQYF. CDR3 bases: TGTGCCAGCAGCTTAGCGCCCGGGACAGGGGGATACGAGCAGTACTTC. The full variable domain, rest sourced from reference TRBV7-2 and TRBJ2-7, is GAGVSQSPSNKVTEKGKDVELRCDPISGHTALYWYRQSLGQGLEFLIYFQGNSAPDKSGLPSDRFSAERTGGSVSTLTIQRTQQEDSAVYLCASSLAPGTGGYEQYFGPGTRLTVT.

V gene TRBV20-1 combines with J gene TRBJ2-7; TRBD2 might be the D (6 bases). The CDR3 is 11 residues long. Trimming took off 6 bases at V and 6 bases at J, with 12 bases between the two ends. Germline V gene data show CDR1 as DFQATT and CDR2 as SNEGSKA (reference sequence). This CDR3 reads CSARRAGEQYF. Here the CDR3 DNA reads TGCAGTGCCCGGAGGGCCGGCGAGCAGTACTTC.

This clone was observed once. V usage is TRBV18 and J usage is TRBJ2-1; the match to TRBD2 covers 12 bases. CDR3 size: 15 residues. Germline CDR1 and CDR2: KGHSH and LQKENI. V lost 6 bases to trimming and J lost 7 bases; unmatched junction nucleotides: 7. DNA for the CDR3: TGTGCCAGCTCGCCGACTAGCGGGAGTGGAAATGAGCAGTTCTTC. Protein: CASSPTSGSGNEQFF.

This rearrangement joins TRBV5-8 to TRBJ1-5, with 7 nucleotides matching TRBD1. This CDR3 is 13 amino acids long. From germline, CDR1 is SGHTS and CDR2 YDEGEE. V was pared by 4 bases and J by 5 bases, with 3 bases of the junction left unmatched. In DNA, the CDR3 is TGTGCCAGCAGCGTCCAGGGGGATCAGCCCCAGCATTTT. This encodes CASSVQGDQPQHF.

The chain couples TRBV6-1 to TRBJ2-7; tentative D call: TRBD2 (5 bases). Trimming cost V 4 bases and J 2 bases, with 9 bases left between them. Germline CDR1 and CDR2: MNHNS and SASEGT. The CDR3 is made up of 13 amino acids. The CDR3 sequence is CASSVRVAYEQYF. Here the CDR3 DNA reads TGTGCCAGCAGTGTGCGGGTTGCCTACGAGCAGTACTTC.

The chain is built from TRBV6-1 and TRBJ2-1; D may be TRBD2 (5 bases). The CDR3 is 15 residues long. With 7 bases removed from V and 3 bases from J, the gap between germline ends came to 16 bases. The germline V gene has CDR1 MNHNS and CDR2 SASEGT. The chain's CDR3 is CASNRLSRIYNEQFF. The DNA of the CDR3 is TGTGCCAGCAACCGACTAAGCCGAATCTACAATGAGCAGTTCTTC.

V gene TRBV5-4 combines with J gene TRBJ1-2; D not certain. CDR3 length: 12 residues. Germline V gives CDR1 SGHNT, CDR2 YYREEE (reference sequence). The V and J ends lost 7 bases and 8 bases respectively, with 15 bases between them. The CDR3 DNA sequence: TGTGCCAGCGCCCTTAGAGGTGCGGGCTACACCTTC. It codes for CASALRGAGYTF. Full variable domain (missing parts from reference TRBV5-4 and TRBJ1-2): ETGVTQSPTHLIKTRGQQVTLRCSSQSGHNTVSWYQQALGQGPQFIFQYYREEENGRGNFPPRFSGLQFPNYSSELNVNALELDDSALYLCASALRGAGYTFGSGTRLTVV.

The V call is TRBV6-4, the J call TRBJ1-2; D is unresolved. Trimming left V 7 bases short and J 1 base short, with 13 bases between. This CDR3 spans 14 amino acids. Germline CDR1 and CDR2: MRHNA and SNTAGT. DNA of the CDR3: TGTGCCAGCACGAGAGGGAAGATTAACTATGGCTACACCTTC. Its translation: CASTRGKINYGYTF.

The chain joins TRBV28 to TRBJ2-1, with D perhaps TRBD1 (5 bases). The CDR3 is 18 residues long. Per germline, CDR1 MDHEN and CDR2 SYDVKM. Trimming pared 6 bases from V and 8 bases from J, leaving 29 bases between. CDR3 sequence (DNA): TGTGCCAGCAGCCACAGTCCCCTTCCAGGGCCTCCGTATGATGAGCAGTTCTTC. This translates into CASSHSPLPGPPYDEQFF.

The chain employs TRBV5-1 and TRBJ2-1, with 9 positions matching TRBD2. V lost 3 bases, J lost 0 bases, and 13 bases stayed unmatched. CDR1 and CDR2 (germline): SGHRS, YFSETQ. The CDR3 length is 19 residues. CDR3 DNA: TGCGCCAGCAGCTCAAACCGGGGGCTAGCGGGGAGCTCCTACAATGAGCAGTTCTTC. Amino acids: CASSSNRGLAGSSYNEQFF.

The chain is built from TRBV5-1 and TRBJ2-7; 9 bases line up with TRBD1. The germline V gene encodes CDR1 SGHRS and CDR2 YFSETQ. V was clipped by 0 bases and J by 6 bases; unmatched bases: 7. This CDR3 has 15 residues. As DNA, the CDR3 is TGCGCCAGCAGCTTGGATGGGACAGGGCTTTCCGAGCAGTACTTC. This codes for CASSLDGTGLSEQYF.

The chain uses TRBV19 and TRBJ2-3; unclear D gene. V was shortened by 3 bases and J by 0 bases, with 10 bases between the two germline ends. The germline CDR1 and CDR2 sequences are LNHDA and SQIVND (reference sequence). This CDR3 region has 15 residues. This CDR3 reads CASSIGVSSTDTQYF. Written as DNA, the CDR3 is TGTGCCAGTAGTATCGGTGTCAGTAGCACAGATACGCAGTATTTT.

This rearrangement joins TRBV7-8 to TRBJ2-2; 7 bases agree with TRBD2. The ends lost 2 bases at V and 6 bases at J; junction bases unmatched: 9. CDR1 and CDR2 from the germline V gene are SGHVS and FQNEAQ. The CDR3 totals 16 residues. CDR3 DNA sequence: TGTGCCAGCAGCTTAAGGGCGGGAGATAAAGCCGGGGAGCTGTTTTTT. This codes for CASSLRAGDKAGELFF.

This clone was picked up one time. DNA of the CDR3: TGTGCCAGCGGTGGTAACACTGAAGCTTTCTTT. This codes for CASGGNTEAFF. The chain combines TRBV2 with TRBJ1-1; D uncertain. Trimming took off 8 bases at V and 2 bases at J, with 6 bases between the two ends. The CDR3 covers 11 residues. Looked up from germline, CDR1 is SNHLY and CDR2 is FYNNEI. The entire variable domain, with the rest obtained from reference TRBV2 and TRBJ1-1, is as follows: EPEVTQTPSHQVTQMGQEVILRCVPISNHLYFYWYRQILGQKVEFLVSFYNNEISEKSEIFDDQFSVERPDGSNFTLKIRSTKLEDSAMYFCASGGNTEAFFGQGTRLTVV.

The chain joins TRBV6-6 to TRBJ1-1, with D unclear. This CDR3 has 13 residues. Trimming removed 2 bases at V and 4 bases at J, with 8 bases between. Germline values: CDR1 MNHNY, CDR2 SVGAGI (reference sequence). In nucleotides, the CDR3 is TGTGCCAGCAGTTACGATGTCGGCACTGAAGCTTTCTTT. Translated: CASSYDVGTEAFF.

CDR3 region: CASSLEVDLGEQFF. For the CDR3, the DNA is TGTGCCAGCAGCTTAGAGGTGGATTTGGGTGAGCAGTTCTTC. This rearrangement joins TRBV7-2 to TRBJ2-1; D remains ambiguous. V dropped 1 base and J dropped 9 bases, with 13 bases sitting between them. CDR3 length equals 14 residues. Germline CDR1 is SGHTA and CDR2 is FQGNSA.

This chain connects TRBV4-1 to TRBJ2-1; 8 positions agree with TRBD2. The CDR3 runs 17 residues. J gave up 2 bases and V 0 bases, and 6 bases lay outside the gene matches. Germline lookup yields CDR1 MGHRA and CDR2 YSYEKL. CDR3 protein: CASSQDPGGPPYNEQFF. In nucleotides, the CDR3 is TGCGCCAGCAGCCAAGACCCGGGAGGGCCCCCCTACAATGAGCAGTTCTTC.

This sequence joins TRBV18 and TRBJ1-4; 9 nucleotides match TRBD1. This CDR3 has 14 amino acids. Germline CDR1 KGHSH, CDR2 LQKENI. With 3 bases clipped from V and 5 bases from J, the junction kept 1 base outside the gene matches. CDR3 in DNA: TGTGCCAGCTCACCGGGGACAGGGAATGAAAAACTGTTTTTT. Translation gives CASSPGTGNEKLFF. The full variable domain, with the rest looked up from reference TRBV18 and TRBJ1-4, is NAGVMQNPRHLVRRRGQEARLRCSPMKGHSHVYWYRQLPEEGLKFMVYLQKENIIDESGMPKERFSAEFPKEGPSILRIQQVVRGDSAAYFCASSPGTGNEKLFFGSGTQLSVL.